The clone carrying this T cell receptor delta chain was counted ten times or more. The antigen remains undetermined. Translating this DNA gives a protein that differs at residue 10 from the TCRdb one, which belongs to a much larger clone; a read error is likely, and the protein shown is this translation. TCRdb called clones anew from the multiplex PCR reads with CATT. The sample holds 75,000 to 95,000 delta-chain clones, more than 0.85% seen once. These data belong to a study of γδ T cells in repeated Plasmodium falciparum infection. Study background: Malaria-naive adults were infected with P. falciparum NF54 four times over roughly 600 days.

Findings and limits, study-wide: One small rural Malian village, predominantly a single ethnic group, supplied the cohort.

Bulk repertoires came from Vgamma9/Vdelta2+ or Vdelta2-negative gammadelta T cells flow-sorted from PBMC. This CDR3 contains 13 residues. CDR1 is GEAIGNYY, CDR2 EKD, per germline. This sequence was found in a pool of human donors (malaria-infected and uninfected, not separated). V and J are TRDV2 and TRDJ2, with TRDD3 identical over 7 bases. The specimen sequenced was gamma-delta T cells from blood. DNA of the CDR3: TGTGCCTGTGACACCTGGGGGACAGCAAAACTCTTCTTT. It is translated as CACDTWGTAKLFF.